This TCR beta chain was identified in a study of T cells in localized non-small cell lung cancer. Regarding the study as a whole: Appearing in adjacent lung were a median about 50 of the top 100 tumor clones. Sequencing was limited to one tumor region, leaving the possibility of heterogeneity open. Higher adjacent-lung clonality was associated with shorter survival. Uninvolved nearby lung showed the greatest T cell clonality, exceeding that found in tumor.

J was trimmed by 5 bases and V by 5 bases; bases with no gene match: 8. CDR3 length: 16 residues. Per the germline V gene, CDR1 is SEHNR and CDR2 is FQNEAQ (reference sequence). As for this clone: Its antigen is still unknown.

Sequencing was performed with immunoSEQ multiplex PCR; in TCRdb, only in-frame clones are kept and a portion is missing. The sample includes 20,000 to 25,000 clones, under 95% of them seen just once. This material consisted of peripheral blood, taken before any cancer treatment. This sequence originates from a man between 40 and 70 years old with stage III squamous cell lung carcinoma. The chain couples TRBV7-9 to TRBJ1-6, with 8 bases lining up with TRBD1. CDR3 amino acids: CASSPDRGLDNSPLHF. DNA of the CDR3: TGTGCCAGCAGCCCAGACAGGGGCCTAGATAATTCACCCCTCCACTTT. Supplemented by reference TRBV7-9 and TRBJ1-6, the full variable domain reads DTGVSQNPRHKITKRGQNVTFRCDPISEHNRLYWYRQTLGQGPEFLTYFQNEAQLEKSRLLSDRFSAERPKGSFSTLEIQRTEQGDSAMYLCASSPDRGLDNSPLHFGNGTRLTVT.